Given below is one T cell receptor beta chain in context. This sample is part of a study of Ad26.COV2.S vaccination and SARS-CoV-2 variants. Study context: Within the COV1001 Ad26.COV2.S trial arm, the donor was enrolled.

Libraries were prepared by immunoSEQ multiplex PCR; TCRdb keeps only in-frame clonotypes and omits some of them. The sample consists of 450,000 to 550,000 clones, nearly 90% of them appearing once. The treatment denotes: about 20 received Ad26.COV2.S at low or high dose, single or two shots; several received placebo; per-sample allocation not given. Each sample was drawn 63 days after the first injection (of vaccine or placebo). The sequence was collected from a person aged 18-65 years who received the Ad26.COV2.S COVID-19 vaccine or a placebo. The sequences come from peripheral blood, collected in a trial of Ad26.COV2.S vaccine versus placebo.

CDR3 bases: TGTGCCAGCAGTTACTCGCCGAGAAACACTGAAGCTTTCTTT. Translating it yields CASSYSPRNTEAFF. The J gene is TRBJ1-1, the V gene TRBV6-5; D not certain. The CDR3 sequence is 14 residues long. Germline CDR1 reads MNHEY; CDR2 reads SVGAGI. Trimming took off 0 bases at V and 2 bases at J, with 7 bases between the two ends.